These T cell receptor beta chains were read from a single sample in a study of response to subunit inactivated influenza vaccine. TCRdb recomputed calls from the RT-PCR reads with MiXCR, one row per CDR3 protein. The table includes about 500,000 distinct CDR3 sequences, 16% detected once. The starting material was CD4+ T cells sorted from PBMCs, obtained 23 to 25 months after vaccination. The receptors shown here come from a man between 50 and 75 years old who received an inactivated influenza vaccine. CDR3s include the opening cysteine and the closing phenylalanine or tryptophan. A D gene is named only where the DNA matches it firmly. The size of a clone is reported for some rows only, either as once, few or many, or as a class for expanded clones.

V: TRBV6-1
size: -
J: TRBJ2-3
D: -
CDR3: CASRQGYLADTQYF
DNA: TGTGCCAGCAGACAGGGATATTTAGCAGATACGCAGTATTTT

V: TRBV7-8
size: few
J: TRBJ2-1
D: TRBD2
CDR3: CASRGSGGVRNEQFF
DNA: TGTGCCAGCAGGGGTAGCGGGGGTGTTAGGAATGAGCAGTTCTTC

V: TRBV24-1
size: -
J: TRBJ2-1
D: -
CDR3: CATSDFKENEQFF
DNA: TGTGCCACCAGTGATTTCAAGGAAAATGAGCAGTTCTTC

V: TRBV29-1
size: few
J: TRBJ2-7
D: TRBD1
CDR3: CSLFRGQGSVFYEQYF
DNA: TGCAGCCTCTTCCGGGGACAGGGTTCGGTATTCTACGAGCAGTACTTC

V: TRBV7-9
size: -
J: TRBJ1-2
D: -
CDR3: CASSPPGALGGYTF
DNA: TGTGCCAGCAGCCCACCAGGCGCTCTAGGGGGCTACACCTTC

V: TRBV24-1
size: -
J: TRBJ2-1
D: TRBD1
CDR3: CATSAVGQENYNEQFF
DNA: TGTGCCACCAGTGCCGTCGGACAGGAGAACTATAATGAGCAGTTCTTC

V: TRBV6-5
size: few
J: TRBJ2-3
D: TRBD2
CDR3: CASSYWTSGGADTQYF
DNA: TGTGCCAGCAGTTACTGGACTAGCGGGGGAGCAGATACGCAGTATTTT

V: TRBV6-2/TRBV6-3
size: -
J: TRBJ2-1
D: -
CDR3: CASSYARIGYNEQFF
DNA: TGTGCCAGCAGTTACGCTAGGATAGGGTACAATGAGCAGTTCTTC

V: TRBV5-1
size: -
J: TRBJ1-3
D: -
CDR3: CASSLAGTHGNTIYF
DNA: TGCGCCAGCAGCTTGGCCGGGACTCACGGAAACACCATATATTTT

V: TRBV6-4
size: few
J: TRBJ2-1
D: -
CDR3: CASSDHTGGEQFF
DNA: TGTGCCAGCAGTGACCACACCGGGGGCGAGCAGTTCTTC

V: TRBV5-1
size: -
J: TRBJ2-5
D: -
CDR3: CASSLGGYSRQETQYF
DNA: TGCGCCAGCAGCTTGGGCGGCTACTCGCGGCAAGAGACCCAGTACTTC

V: TRBV20-1
size: -
J: TRBJ1-6
D: -
CDR3: CSAPEGRSYNSPLHF
DNA: TGCAGTGCCCCTGAGGGGAGGTCCTATAATTCACCCCTCCACTTT

V: TRBV12-3/TRBV12-4
size: -
J: TRBJ2-7
D: -
CDR3: CASSQDSRGYEQYF
DNA: TGTGCCAGCAGTCAGGACTCTAGGGGTTACGAGCAGTACTTC

V: TRBV12-3/TRBV12-4
size: -
J: TRBJ1-5
D: -
CDR3: CASSSTQGGMQQHF
DNA: TGTGCCAGCAGTTCCACGCAAGGGGGGATGCAGCAGCATTTT

V: TRBV7-9
size: few
J: TRBJ2-7
D: TRBD1
CDR3: CASSRTGHEQYF
DNA: TGTGCCAGCAGCAGGACAGGGCACGAGCAGTACTTC

V: TRBV20-1
size: many
J: TRBJ2-4
D: TRBD2
CDR3: CSASGLAGRLAKNIQYF
DNA: TGCAGTGCTAGTGGACTAGCGGGCCGTCTAGCCAAAAACATTCAGTACTTC

V: TRBV20-1
size: many
J: TRBJ2-1
D: -
CDR3: CSAPNYDQGRKEQFF
DNA: TGCAGTGCTCCTAACTACGATCAGGGGCGAAAGGAGCAGTTCTTC

V: TRBV3-1
size: many
J: TRBJ1-6
D: -
CDR3: CASSQGPQSPLHF
DNA: TGTGCCAGCAGCCAAGGGCCGCAATCACCCCTCCACTTT

V: TRBV4-2
size: -
J: TRBJ2-7
D: TRBD1
CDR3: CASSQGTGAHYEQYF
DNA: TGTGCCAGCAGCCAAGGGACAGGGGCTCACTACGAGCAGTACTTC

V: TRBV28
size: few
J: TRBJ2-7
D: -
CDR3: CASRPGQYSYEQYF
DNA: TGTGCCAGCAGACCAGGACAGTACTCCTACGAGCAGTACTTC

V: TRBV20-1
size: -
J: TRBJ2-7
D: -
CDR3: CSARAFRTGEGVQYF
DNA: TGCAGTGCTAGAGCATTCCGGACCGGTGAAGGGGTGCAGTACTTC

V: TRBV20-1
size: -
J: TRBJ1-1
D: TRBD1
CDR3: CSARVGTGRTEAFF
DNA: TGCAGTGCTAGAGTTGGGACAGGGAGGACTGAAGCTTTCTTT

V: TRBV7-6
size: -
J: TRBJ1-3
D: -
CDR3: CASSPDRISGNTIYF
DNA: TGTGCCAGCAGCCCAGACAGAATCTCTGGAAACACCATATATTTT

V: TRBV5-1
size: few
J: TRBJ2-3
D: -
CDR3: CASSLDSGTGSTDTQYF
DNA: TGCGCCAGCAGCTTGGATAGCGGGACAGGTAGCACAGATACGCAGTATTTT

V: TRBV7-2
size: -
J: TRBJ2-1
D: TRBD2
CDR3: CASSLGVSGGLYNEQFF
DNA: TGTGCCAGCAGCCTAGGGGTTAGCGGGGGGCTTTACAATGAGCAGTTCTTC

V: TRBV10-3
size: many
J: TRBJ2-1
D: -
CDR3: CAISGPYNEQFF
DNA: TGTGCCATTAGCGGCCCCTACAATGAGCAGTTCTTC

V: TRBV7-3
size: -
J: TRBJ2-7
D: TRBD1
CDR3: CASSKGGGQGYEQYF
DNA: TGTGCCAGCAGCAAAGGGGGAGGACAGGGCTACGAGCAGTACTTC

V: TRBV7-9
size: -
J: TRBJ2-7
D: -
CDR3: CASSPEPGSSYEQYF
DNA: TGTGCCAGCAGCCCAGAGCCGGGGTCCTCCTACGAGCAGTACTTC

V: TRBV20-1
size: few
J: TRBJ1-6
D: TRBD1
CDR3: CSARVFGTEYNSPLHF
DNA: TGCAGTGCTAGAGTTTTCGGGACAGAATATAATTCACCCCTCCACTTT

V: TRBV20-1
size: -
J: TRBJ2-5
D: TRBD2
CDR3: CSARFSGGETQYF
DNA: TGCAGTGCTAGATTCTCGGGGGGGGAGACCCAGTACTTC

V: TRBV29-1
size: few
J: TRBJ2-1
D: -
CDR3: CSVGASKAEQFF
DNA: TGCAGCGTTGGTGCTAGCAAGGCTGAGCAGTTCTTC

V: TRBV21-1
size: -
J: TRBJ1-1
D: -
CDR3: CASSAPDRVNTEAFF
DNA: TGTGCCAGCAGCGCCCCAGACAGGGTGAACACTGAAGCTTTCTTT

V: TRBV20-1
size: many
J: TRBJ1-2
D: -
CDR3: CSARSTAGDYGYTF
DNA: TGCAGTGCTAGATCGACGGCAGGAGACTATGGCTACACCTTC

V: TRBV5-1
size: many
J: TRBJ2-5
D: -
CDR3: CASSSRQETQYF
DNA: TGCGCCAGCAGCTCACGCCAAGAGACCCAGTACTTC

V: TRBV12-3/TRBV12-4
size: -
J: TRBJ2-1
D: -
CDR3: CASSQTVNNEQFF
DNA: TGTGCCAGCAGTCAAACAGTGAACAATGAGCAGTTCTTC

V: TRBV29-1
size: many
J: TRBJ2-2
D: TRBD2
CDR3: CSAGTSRTGELFF
DNA: TGCAGCGCGGGGACTAGCAGGACCGGGGAGCTGTTTTTT

V: TRBV6-1
size: -
J: TRBJ2-3
D: TRBD1
CDR3: CASSDRQGKGTDTQYF
DNA: TGTGCCAGCAGTGATCGACAGGGTAAAGGCACAGATACGCAGTATTTT

V: TRBV4-1
size: -
J: TRBJ2-1
D: -
CDR3: CASSQNGFSSYNEQFF
DNA: TGCGCCAGCAGCCAAAACGGGTTCAGCTCCTACAATGAGCAGTTCTTC

V: TRBV12-3/TRBV12-4
size: -
J: TRBJ2-7
D: TRBD2
CDR3: CASSPAGGPLYRYF
DNA: TGTGCCAGCAGTCCAGCGGGAGGGCCTCTTTATAGGTACTTC

V: TRBV3-1
size: many
J: TRBJ2-1
D: -
CDR3: CASSQDWAIGGSEQFF
DNA: TGTGCCAGCAGCCAAGATTGGGCTATAGGTGGCTCTGAGCAGTTCTTC

V: TRBV27
size: few
J: TRBJ2-3
D: TRBD2
CDR3: CASSTRLARTDTQYF
DNA: TGTGCCAGCAGTACAAGACTAGCTCGCACAGATACGCAGTATTTT

V: TRBV12-3/TRBV12-4
size: -
J: TRBJ2-2
D: -
CDR3: CASRVDGGSGELFF
DNA: TGTGCCAGCCGGGTTGACGGGGGAAGCGGGGAGCTGTTTTTT

V: TRBV4-2
size: -
J: TRBJ2-1
D: -
CDR3: CASSQDVLILTNEQFF
DNA: TGTGCCAGCAGCCAAGATGTCCTGATCCTCACCAATGAGCAGTTCTTC

V: TRBV15
size: -
J: TRBJ2-1
D: TRBD1
CDR3: CATSRGDRTGNEQFF
DNA: TGTGCCACCAGCAGAGGGGACAGGACTGGGAATGAGCAGTTCTTC

V: TRBV6-2/TRBV6-3
size: few
J: TRBJ2-7
D: TRBD2
CDR3: CASSHHGTSGSYEQYF
DNA: TGTGCCAGCAGTCACCACGGGACTAGCGGCTCCTACGAGCAGTACTTC

V: TRBV10-3
size: few
J: TRBJ2-5
D: -
CDR3: CAISDRDETQYF
DNA: TGTGCCATCAGTGACAGGGATGAGACCCAGTACTTC

V: TRBV7-3
size: few
J: TRBJ2-3
D: -
CDR3: CASSFRPHSTDTQYF
DNA: TGTGCCAGCAGCTTCCGCCCCCACAGCACAGATACGCAGTATTTT

V: TRBV10-3
size: few
J: TRBJ2-7
D: TRBD2
CDR3: CATLRTSGGPREQYF
DNA: TGTGCCACATTGAGGACTAGCGGGGGCCCCCGGGAGCAGTACTTC

V: TRBV12-3/TRBV12-4
size: -
J: TRBJ1-1
D: -
CDR3: CASSLSSEAFF
DNA: TGTGCCAGCAGTTTGAGCTCTGAAGCTTTCTTT

V: TRBV9
size: many
J: TRBJ2-3
D: -
CDR3: CASSVGRSSTDTQYF
DNA: TGTGCCAGCAGCGTGGGTCGCTCTAGCACAGATACGCAGTATTTT

V: TRBV10-3
size: -
J: TRBJ2-7
D: TRBD1
CDR3: CAISDRGFSYEQYF
DNA: TGTGCCATCAGTGACAGGGGGTTCTCCTACGAGCAGTACTTC

V: TRBV7-6
size: many
J: TRBJ2-1
D: TRBD2
CDR3: CASSLSGTNYNEQFF
DNA: TGTGCCAGCAGCCTATCCGGGACTAACTACAATGAGCAGTTCTTC

V: TRBV10-3
size: -
J: TRBJ2-5
D: TRBD1
CDR3: CAIRSDRGEETQYF
DNA: TGTGCCATCAGATCCGACAGGGGGGAAGAGACCCAGTACTTC

V: TRBV6-1
size: -
J: TRBJ1-2
D: -
CDR3: CASSHRGSLGGYTF
DNA: TGTGCCAGCAGTCATCGCGGCAGCCTGGGGGGCTACACCTTC

V: TRBV20-1
size: -
J: TRBJ2-2
D: -
CDR3: CSARSLRDANTGELFF
DNA: TGCAGTGCTAGATCGCTCCGGGATGCGAACACCGGGGAGCTGTTTTTT

V: TRBV24-1
size: -
J: TRBJ1-4
D: -
CDR3: CATSDPRQRNEKLFF
DNA: TGTGCCACCAGTGATCCGAGACAGCGTAATGAAAAACTGTTTTTT

V: TRBV5-4
size: few
J: TRBJ2-1
D: TRBD2
CDR3: CASSPGTSGLSYNEQFF
DNA: TGTGCCAGCAGCCCAGGGACTAGCGGACTTTCCTACAATGAGCAGTTCTTC